What follows describes a single T cell receptor beta chain. Its antigen is still unknown. The protocol was immunoSEQ multiplex PCR, while the TCRdb copy is restricted to in-frame clones and leaves out a portion. Of tens of thousands of clones detected, approximately 81% appear once; the ten largest clones hold around an eighth. The source of the sample is a study of PD-L1 blockade in urothelial cancer. Study at large: The patients' atezolizumab therapy, 1,200 mg intravenously every 3 weeks, started around 2014.

V lost 0 bases to trimming and J lost 5 bases, with 13 bases between them. The CDR3 is made up of 15 amino acids. CDR1 and CDR2 from the germline V gene are WNHNN and SYGVQD (reference sequence). General observations from the study: Pretreatment clonality of the blood TCR repertoire below the median was predictive of superior survival.

The time point denotes: pretreatment peripheral blood. Locally advanced or metastatic urothelial carcinoma was diagnosed in the patients. Sequencing used PBMCs, obtained around atezolizumab (anti-PD-L1) treatment. The chain couples TRBV10-1 to TRBJ1-1, with TRBD1 as a possible D gene (6 bases). The receptor comes from a man aged 55 to 69 with urothelial cancer. The CDR3 DNA reads TGCGCCAGCAGTGAGTCGCGGGGGGGGCGGACTGAAGCTTTCTTT. As protein: CASSESRGGRTEAFF.